This T cell receptor beta chain is drawn from a study of early T cells in non-severe SARS-CoV-2 infection. Turning to the study itself: Sequencing used unsorted whole-blood bulk RNA, so chains lack pairing.

Germline CDR1 reads SGHKS; CDR2 reads YYEKEE (reference sequence). The CDR3 has 15 amino acids. V was shortened by 0 bases and J by 10 bases, with 19 bases between the two germline ends. Many counts were recorded for this clonotype. MiXCR, run by TCRdb on the 5' RACE reads, gives a single entry per CDR3 protein. The sample has 50,000 to 55,000 distinct CDR3 sequences; more than 9% are singletons. The specimen was whole blood. The chain recombines TRBV5-5 with TRBJ1-1; a possible D gene is TRBD1 (5 bases). This sequence originates from an adult who was a healthcare worker with PCR-confirmed SARS-CoV-2 infection or an uninfected control (not recorded which). The chain's CDR3 is CASSLVWDSRGGAFF. CDR3 in DNA: TGTGCCAGCAGCTTGGTCTGGGACTCCCGCGGTGGAGCTTTCTTT.